The 10 T cell receptor beta chains listed next were all sequenced from one sample in a study of cytomegalovirus exposure and HLA in healthy donors (dated by TCRdb to the late 2010s). Library preparation used the immunoSEQ multiplex PCR assay. TCRdb holds this immuneACCESS table with in-frame rearrangements only. Some clones are missing; in checked studies, unresolved V genes explain under half, and the rest has no known cause. The table for this sample lists approximately 64,000 clones; around 89% of them were counted only once. 1.7% of the sample comes from the top ten. Sample: PBMCs. These receptors were obtained from a woman in her late teens or twenties in good health and CMV-seronegative.

The sample holds a few counts of this clone. CDR3 loop: CASSHGESNQPQHF. CDR3 nucleotides: TGCGCCAGCAGCCACGGGGAGAGCAATCAGCCCCAGCATTTT. The chain carries TRBV5-1 and TRBJ1-5; D uncertain. Trimming removed 4 bases from V and 1 base from J, with 9 bases in between. CDR1 is SGHRS and CDR2 is YFSETQ in the germline V gene. The CDR3 has 14 amino acids.

J is TRBJ2-2 and V is TRBV6-1; 8 bases map to TRBD1. The CDR3 runs 15 residues. Trimming cost V 6 bases and J 6 bases; bases outside gene matches: 9. The germline V gene has CDR1 MNHNS and CDR2 SASEGT. This CDR3 reads CASSLDRGLPGELFF. The DNA of the CDR3 is TGTGCCAGCAGCCTTGACAGGGGTCTGCCCGGGGAGCTGTTTTTT.

This chain joins TRBV7-2 and TRBJ1-5; D ambiguous. This CDR3 contains 13 residues. Trimming left V 1 base short and J 5 bases short, with 6 bases between. Germline V gene sequence: CDR1 SGHTA, CDR2 FQGNSA. CDR3 in amino acids: CASSLVSDQPQHF. The CDR3 DNA reads as TGTGCCAGCAGCTTAGTCTCAGATCAGCCCCAGCATTTT.

The CDR3 nucleotides are TGTGCCAGTAGTATGGAGGGACCGGTCGGGGAGCTGTTTTTT. Amino acid sequence: CASSMEGPVGELFF. The chain is built from TRBV19 and TRBJ2-2, with D maybe TRBD2 (6 bases). V lost 3 bases and J 7 bases, leaving 12 bases between the germline ends. The CDR3 loop spans 14 amino acids. Per the germline V gene, CDR1 is LNHDA and CDR2 is SQIVND (reference sequence).

The V call is TRBV9, the J call TRBJ2-6; TRBD1 matches at 12 bases. The CDR3 covers 17 residues. CDR1 SGDLS and CDR2 YYNGEE come from the germline V gene. With 4 bases clipped from V and 3 bases from J, the junction kept 5 bases outside the gene matches. This CDR3 is CASSSGQGAGGANVLTF. CDR3 bases: TGTGCCAGCAGCTCGGGACAGGGGGCAGGTGGGGCCAACGTCCTGACTTTC.

The rearrangement uses TRBV19 and TRBJ1-5; TRBD1 matches 7 bases. The V gene end was trimmed by 10 bases and the J gene end by 2 bases; junction bases not matched to a gene: 8. Germline loops: CDR1 LNHDA, CDR2 SQIVND (reference sequence). There are 14 residues in the CDR3. In nucleotides, the CDR3 is TGTGCCACGAGGAGGGGGCTGGGCAATCAGCCCCAGCATTTT. Its translation: CATRRGLGNQPQHF.

The DNA for the CDR3 is TGTGCCAGCAGCCAAGATATCGGCTTTCTTTTGCAGGAAACGCAGTATTTT. Its protein is CASSQDIGFLLQETQYF. The chain recombines TRBV4-2 with TRBJ2-3; D unclear. Trimming removed 0 bases from V and 9 bases from J, with 22 bases in between. Per the germline V gene, CDR1 is LGHNA and CDR2 is YNFKEQ. This CDR3 has 17 amino acids.

The V call is TRBV6-5, the J call TRBJ2-7; TRBD1 matches 8 bases. Per the germline V gene, CDR1 is MNHEY and CDR2 is SVGAGI. Germline trimming cut 5 bases from V and 4 bases from J; bases unmatched to any gene: 7. This CDR3 region has 14 residues. As DNA, the CDR3 is TGTGCCAGCAGTCGGAAGACAGGGGCTTACGAGCAGTACTTC. It is translated as CASSRKTGAYEQYF.

The V gene is TRBV2, the J gene TRBJ2-3; 12 bases line up with TRBD2. The CDR3 consists of 18 residues. V lost 7 bases to trimming and J lost 8 bases; unmatched junction nucleotides: 19. The germline CDR1 and CDR2 sequences are SNHLY and FYNNEI. CDR3 sequence (DNA): TGTGCCAGCATTATGACTCCCCCTAGCGGGGGGGCGGTAGGTACGCAGTATTTT. Translated, it gives CASIMTPPSGGAVGTQYF.

This clone was seen just once. The chain is built from TRBV29-1 and TRBJ1-1; D remains unclear. The V gene's germline CDR1 is SQVTM and CDR2 ANQGSEA. The ends were cut back, 7 bases at V and 2 bases at J, with 5 bases in the middle. This CDR3 has 10 amino acids. The CDR3 sequence is CSGRNTEAFF. The CDR3 DNA reads TGCAGCGGTAGAAACACTGAAGCTTTCTTT.